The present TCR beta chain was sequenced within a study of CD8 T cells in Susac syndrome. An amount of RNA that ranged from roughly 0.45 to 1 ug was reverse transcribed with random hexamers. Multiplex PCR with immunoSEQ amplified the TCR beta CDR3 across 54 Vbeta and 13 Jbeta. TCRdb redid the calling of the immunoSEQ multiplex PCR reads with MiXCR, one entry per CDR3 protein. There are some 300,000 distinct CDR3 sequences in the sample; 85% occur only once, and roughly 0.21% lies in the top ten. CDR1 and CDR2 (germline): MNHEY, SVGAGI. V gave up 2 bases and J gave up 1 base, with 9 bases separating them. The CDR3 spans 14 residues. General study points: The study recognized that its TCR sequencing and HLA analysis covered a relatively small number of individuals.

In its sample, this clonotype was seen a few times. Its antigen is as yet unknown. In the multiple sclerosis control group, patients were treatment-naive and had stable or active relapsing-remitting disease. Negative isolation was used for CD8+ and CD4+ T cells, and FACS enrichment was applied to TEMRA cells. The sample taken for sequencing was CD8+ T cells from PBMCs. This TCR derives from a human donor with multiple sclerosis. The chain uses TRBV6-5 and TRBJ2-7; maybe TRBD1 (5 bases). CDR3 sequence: CASSYTDTSYEQYF. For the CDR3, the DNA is TGTGCCAGCAGTTACACGGACACTTCCTACGAGCAGTACTTC.